The 23 T cell receptor beta chains below were found in one sample sequenced in a study of cytomegalovirus exposure and HLA in healthy donors. The PCR made use of 60 Vbeta and 13 Jbeta primers. TCRdb's table, derived via immunoSEQ multiplex PCR, lists solely in-frame clones and lacks some. The sample lists about 140,000 clones; roughly 77% were seen once. Material for sequencing was PBMCs. The receptors stem from a young woman in good health and CMV-seronegative.

This chain connects TRBV2 to TRBJ2-5; 8 nucleotides match TRBD2. The CDR3 consists of 15 residues. V gave up 6 bases and J gave up 5 bases; unmatched junction bases: 11. Germline V gene lookup returns CDR1 SNHLY and CDR2 FYNNEI. CDR3 nucleotides: TGTGCCAGCAGCTCCGCAGCGGGAGTAGTGGAGACCCAGTACTTC. Its translation: CASSSAAGVVETQYF.

The chain employs TRBV9 and TRBJ2-3; the D gene is possibly TRBD2 (5 bases). Germline V gives CDR1 SGDLS, CDR2 YYNGEE. The V and J ends lost 3 bases and 0 bases respectively, with 5 bases between them. This CDR3 region has 13 residues. CDR3 region: CASSERSTDTQYF. Here the CDR3 DNA reads TGTGCCAGCAGCGAGCGGAGCACAGATACGCAGTATTTT.

Here the CDR3 reads CASSRSENGYEQYF. In DNA, the CDR3 is TGTGCCAGCAGTCGGAGTGAGAATGGCTACGAGCAGTACTTC. This chain links TRBV2 with TRBJ2-7; unclear D gene. Looked up from germline, CDR1 is SNHLY and CDR2 is FYNNEI. This CDR3 contains 14 residues. The V gene lost 5 bases and the J gene lost 3 bases, with 14 bases spanning the gap.

The chain is built from TRBV28 and TRBJ1-6, with D possibly being TRBD1 (5 bases). This CDR3 has 15 residues. The germline V and J ends were trimmed by 6 bases and 7 bases, with 16 bases remaining between them. Per the germline V gene, CDR1 is MDHEN and CDR2 is SYDVKM. In DNA form, the CDR3 reads TGTGCCAGCAGGGGATTTGGGCAGGGAAATTCACCCCTCCACTTT. Translated: CASRGFGQGNSPLHF. The full variable domain, completed using reference TRBV28 and TRBJ1-6, is DVKVTQSSRYLVKRTGEKVFLECVQDMDHENMFWYRQDPGLGLRLIYFSYDVKMKEKGDIPEGYSVSREKKERFSLILESASTNQTSMYLCASRGFGQGNSPLHFGNGTRLTVT.

The chain links TRBV6-6 to TRBJ2-5; TRBD1 might be the D (5 bases). CDR3 length: 14 amino acids. V dropped 5 bases and J dropped 5 bases, with 15 bases sitting between them. CDR1 is MNHNY and CDR2 is SVGAGI in the germline V gene (reference sequence). CDR3 DNA sequence: TGTGCCAGCAGTCTGATTCAGGGTTGGGAGACCCAGTACTTC. Its translation is CASSLIQGWETQYF.

This clone has only a few counts. The chain is built from TRBV7-3 and TRBJ2-1, with D uncertain. Trimming cost V 2 bases and J 5 bases, with 7 bases left between them. The germline V gene has CDR1 SGHTA and CDR2 FQGTGA. This CDR3 region has 13 residues. The CDR3 nucleotides are TGTGCCAGCAGCTTATCCACACACAATGAGCAGTTCTTC. Translated: CASSLSTHNEQFF.

The chain joins TRBV10-3 to TRBJ2-1; D perhaps matches TRBD2 (6 bases). The V gene lost 5 bases and the J gene lost 4 bases, with 9 bases spanning the gap. The CDR3 consists of 13 residues. The germline CDR1 and CDR2 sequences are ENHRY and SYGVKD. CDR3 residues: CAISPGEYNEQFF. CDR3 DNA: TGTGCCATCAGTCCGGGAGAATACAATGAGCAGTTCTTC.

This clone was picked up a small number of times. The rearrangement uses TRBV6-1 and TRBJ2-6; possible D gene TRBD2, 5 bases. Trimming removed 9 bases from V and 1 base from J, with 10 bases in between. This CDR3 has 14 amino acids. The V gene's germline CDR1 is MNHNS and CDR2 SASEGT. The DNA for the CDR3 is TGTGCCAGTGGCACGGGATCTGGGGCCAACGTCCTGACTTTC. Residues: CASGTGSGANVLTF.

This chain joins TRBV7-3 and TRBJ2-3; a weak D match, TRBD2 (5 bases). The CDR3 covers 16 residues. The V gene's germline CDR1 is SGHTA and CDR2 FQGTGA. The V end was cut by 1 base, the J end by 6 bases, with 17 bases between. CDR3 nucleotides: TGTGCCAGCAGCTTAAGCGGTGCTAGTTCGGGGGATACGCAGTATTTT. It specifies CASSLSGASSGDTQYF.

The rearrangement joins TRBV2 to TRBJ2-1; 11 positions agree with TRBD1. CDR1 is SNHLY and CDR2 is FYNNEI in the germline V gene. The trim removed 6 bases at V and 5 bases at J, leaving 6 bases unmatched. There are 15 residues in the CDR3. DNA of the CDR3: TGTGCCAGCAGGGGGGACAGGGGGTTGGACAATGAGCAGTTCTTC. This codes for CASRGDRGLDNEQFF.

CDR3 loop: CATSRDGQEQFF. CDR3 nucleotides: TGTGCCACCAGCAGAGATGGACAGGAGCAGTTCTTC. This sequence joins TRBV15 and TRBJ2-1; the D gene is possibly TRBD1 (6 bases). CDR3 length equals 12 residues. The V gene lost 0 bases and the J gene lost 10 bases, with 7 bases spanning the gap. Per germline, CDR1 LNHNV and CDR2 YYDKDF (reference sequence).

The chain employs TRBV2 and TRBJ1-1; 10 nucleotides agree with TRBD1. Germline CDR1 SNHLY, CDR2 FYNNEI. The CDR3 totals 14 residues. Germline trimming cut 7 bases from V and 5 bases from J; bases unmatched to any gene: 7. In nucleotides, the CDR3 is TGTGCCAGCACGGACAGGGGGGCCGGTACTGAAGCTTTCTTT. Translating gives CASTDRGAGTEAFF.

The gene calls are TRBV11-1 and TRBJ2-7; D is possibly TRBD2 (6 bases). Germline lookup yields CDR1 SGHAT and CDR2 FQDESV (reference sequence). This CDR3 has 13 amino acids. With 5 bases removed from V and 3 bases from J, the gap between germline ends came to 11 bases. CDR3 region: CASSPGLLYEQYF. Written as DNA, the CDR3 is TGTGCCAGCAGCCCAGGACTACTCTACGAGCAGTACTTC.

The chain joins TRBV7-2 to TRBJ2-3; maybe TRBD1 (6 bases). The CDR3 extends over 14 amino acids. Germline V gene sequence: CDR1 SGHTA, CDR2 FQGNSA. Trimming shortened V by 5 bases and J by 0 bases, and 9 bases separated the two germline ends. CDR3 loop: CASSPRGSTDTQYF. The CDR3 DNA follows: TGTGCCAGCAGCCCCAGGGGAAGCACAGATACGCAGTATTTT.

The CDR3 sequence: CASSRTLAGVRETQYF. CDR3 sequence (DNA): TGCGCCAGCAGCCGGACCCTAGCGGGAGTCCGAGAGACCCAGTACTTC. The chain is built from TRBV4-1 and TRBJ2-5; 10 bases align to TRBD2. The germline V gene encodes CDR1 MGHRA and CDR2 YSYEKL. V lost 4 bases to trimming and J lost 4 bases; unmatched junction nucleotides: 9. This CDR3 has 16 amino acids.

The chain recombines TRBV2 with TRBJ2-5, with a tentative D call TRBD1 (6 bases). The CDR3 length is 12 residues. The germline CDR1 and CDR2 sequences are SNHLY and FYNNEI. Deletions cut 8 bases from V and 4 bases from J, with 11 bases between. DNA of the CDR3: TGTGCCAGCGATCAGGGGACAGAGACCCAGTACTTC. This gives the protein CASDQGTETQYF.

The rearrangement joins TRBV29-1 to TRBJ2-4; 9 bases match TRBD1. The CDR3 sequence is 17 residues long. V shed 4 bases, J shed 6 bases, and the junction held 16 bases outside the gene matches. From germline, CDR1 is SQVTM and CDR2 ANQGSEA. CDR3 residues: CSVAVGATGGAGNIQYF. Written as DNA, the CDR3 is TGCAGCGTTGCCGTCGGTGCAACAGGGGGCGCAGGAAACATTCAGTACTTC.

This clone was counted at least ten times. This sequence joins TRBV6-5 and TRBJ1-4; D might be TRBD1 (5 bases). This CDR3 spans 15 amino acids. Trimming took 7 bases from V and 4 from J, leaving 16 bases between them. Germline CDR1 is MNHEY and CDR2 is SVGAGI. CDR3 residues: CASKGLAGNNEKLFF. CDR3 nucleotides: TGTGCCAGCAAGGGACTGGCCGGAAATAATGAAAAACTGTTTTTT.

This clone was seen only a few times. This chain joins TRBV7-9 and TRBJ2-2; TRBD1 agrees at 8 bases. This CDR3 spans 15 amino acids. V shed 3 bases, J shed 3 bases, and the junction held 3 bases outside the gene matches. Germline lookup yields CDR1 SEHNR and CDR2 FQNEAQ (reference sequence). The CDR3 reads CASSFLDRDTGELFF. CDR3 nucleotides: TGTGCCAGCAGCTTCTTGGACAGGGACACCGGGGAGCTGTTTTTT.

Only a few counts were recorded for this clone. This chain connects TRBV5-1 to TRBJ2-3; 7 positions match TRBD1. This CDR3 is built from 14 residues. Germline V gene sequence: CDR1 SGHRS, CDR2 YFSETQ. The V and J ends lost 2 bases and 1 base, in that order; junction bases with no gene match: 1. CDR3 nucleotides: TGCGCCAGCAGCTTCGGACAGGGCACAGATACGCAGTATTTT. Translated, it gives CASSFGQGTDTQYF.

The chain combines TRBV2 with TRBJ2-7; the match to TRBD1 covers 9 bases. The V gene's germline CDR1 is SNHLY and CDR2 FYNNEI. The CDR3 is 13 amino acids. V was clipped by 6 bases and J by 5 bases; unmatched bases: 5. CDR3 coding DNA: TGTGCCAGCAGGATTTGGACAGGGGACGAGCAGTACTTC. Its translation: CASRIWTGDEQYF.

V usage is TRBV7-2 and J usage is TRBJ1-5, with TRBD1 as a possible D gene (6 bases). Looked up from germline, CDR1 is SGHTA and CDR2 is FQGNSA. Trimming removed 4 bases at V and 12 bases at J, with 19 bases between. The CDR3 has 14 amino acids. DNA for the CDR3: TGTGCCAGCAGCTCAGGGGCCCCGCATTTTAACCAGCATTTT. Protein product: CASSSGAPHFNQHF.

The V gene is TRBV7-2, the J gene TRBJ2-1, with 10 bases fitting TRBD1. Trimming took 5 bases from V and 8 from J; bases not matched to a gene: 12. The CDR3 runs to 16 residues. Germline CDR1 is SGHTA and CDR2 is FQGNSA. The CDR3 nucleotides read TGTGCCAGCAGCCTACGGGGGACAGGGGAGTCAGATGAGCAGTTCTTC. Translated, it gives CASSLRGTGESDEQFF.